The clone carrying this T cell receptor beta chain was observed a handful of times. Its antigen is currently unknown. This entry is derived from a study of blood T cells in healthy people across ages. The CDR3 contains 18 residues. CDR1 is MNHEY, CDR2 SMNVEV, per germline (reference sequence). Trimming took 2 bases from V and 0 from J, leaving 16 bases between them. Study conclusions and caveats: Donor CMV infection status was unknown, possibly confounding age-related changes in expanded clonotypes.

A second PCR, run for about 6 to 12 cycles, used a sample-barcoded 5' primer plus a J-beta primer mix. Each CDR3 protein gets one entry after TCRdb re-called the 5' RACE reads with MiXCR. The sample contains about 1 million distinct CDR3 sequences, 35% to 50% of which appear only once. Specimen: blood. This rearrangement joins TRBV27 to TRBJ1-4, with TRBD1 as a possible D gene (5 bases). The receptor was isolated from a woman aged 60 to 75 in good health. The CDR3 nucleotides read TGTGCCAGCAGTTTAGGAGGGGCTTCGGTTCCAACTAATGAAAAACTGTTTTTT. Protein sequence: CASSLGGASVPTNEKLFF.